Presented here are 6 T cell receptor beta chains from one specimen sequenced in a study of blood T cell repertoires in COVID-19 (TCRdb year 2020). The library was obtained by the immunoSEQ multiplex PCR assay. The clones in this table, taken by TCRdb from immuneACCESS, are in-frame only. Not every clone is retained; where verified, under half of the shortfall comes from an unresolved V gene, and the cause of the rest is unknown. The sample table holds about 200,000 clones, of which about 85% were seen once. Of the sample, approximately 5.9% falls within the top ten clones. Sequencing was performed on peripheral blood. These receptors all come from a woman between 40 and 55 years old with COVID-19, enrolled during active disease.

The chain carries TRBV11-2 and TRBJ1-2; 11 bases line up with TRBD1. The length of the CDR3 is 15 residues. In germline, CDR1 is SGHAT, CDR2 FQNNGV. The V gene end was trimmed by 4 bases and the J gene end by 2 bases; junction bases not matched to a gene: 3. The CDR3 loop reads CASSSRDRGNYGYTF. DNA of the CDR3: TGTGCCAGCAGCTCCCGGGACAGGGGGAACTATGGCTACACCTTC.

The CDR3 bases are TGTGCCAGCAGCTCTACCACCTATAACAATCAGCCCCAGCATTTT. It specifies CASSSTTYNNQPQHF. This chain connects TRBV7-2 to TRBJ1-5; D call uncertain. The CDR3 has 15 residues. V lost 4 bases and J lost 3, with 13 bases in between. Germline values: CDR1 SGHTA, CDR2 FQGNSA.

This chain joins TRBV6-5 and TRBJ2-7, with a tentative D call TRBD1 (6 bases). The germline V gene has CDR1 MNHEY and CDR2 SVGAGI. V shed 7 bases and J shed 6 bases, with 19 bases lying between them. This CDR3 has 14 amino acids. CDR3 coding DNA: TGTGCCAGCATCAGGGATGGGGGCGGTGGCGAGCAGTACTTC. Protein: CASIRDGGGGEQYF.

The chain has TRBV10-3 and TRBJ2-1; weak D call: TRBD2 (6 bases). The CDR3 extends over 16 amino acids. V gave up 7 bases and J gave up 0 bases, with 16 bases separating them. From germline, CDR1 is ENHRY and CDR2 SYGVKD. DNA for the CDR3: TGTGCCATCACAAGGGGTCGGGGGAGCTCCTACAATGAGCAGTTCTTC. This encodes CAITRGRGSSYNEQFF.

This chain joins TRBV6-1 and TRBJ2-1; 11 positions agree with TRBD2. CDR3 length: 16 amino acids. V was clipped by 2 bases and J by 4 bases; unmatched bases: 4. Germline-derived CDR1 and CDR2 are MNHNS and SASEGT. The CDR3 sequence is CASSESGTSGYNEQFF. The CDR3 bases are TGTGCCAGCAGTGAATCCGGGACTAGCGGTTACAATGAGCAGTTCTTC.

This chain connects TRBV27 to TRBJ1-5; 7 bases are a match to TRBD1. The CDR3 is made up of 15 amino acids. Losses at the gene ends were 6 bases for V and 3 bases for J; bases not matched to a gene: 8. In germline, CDR1 is MNHEY, CDR2 SMNVEV (reference sequence). CDR3 sequence reads: CASSQNRGNNQPQHF. CDR3 nucleotides: TGTGCCAGCAGCCAAAACAGGGGAAACAATCAGCCCCAGCATTTT.